This TCR beta chain originates from a study of human T cells and chemical hapten exposure. The J segment lost 2 bases and the V segment lost 6 bases, leaving 8 bases of the junction unmatched. The germline V gene has CDR1 DFQATT and CDR2 SNEGSKA (reference sequence). The CDR3 extends over 15 amino acids. Time point: patch test 1, 2 weeks after DPC sensitization. Treatment noted: therapeutic diphenylcyclopropenone sensitization with weekly scalp DPC. TCRdb re-called the RACE reads with MiXCR, one entry per CDR3 protein. The profile shows about 69,000 distinct CDR3 sequences, around a third of them singletons. This clonotype has more than one count but fewer than ten.

The specimen was whole blood, collected in connection with sensitization to the hapten diphenylcyclopropenone (DPC). This sequence joins TRBV20-1 and TRBJ2-1; TRBD2 aligns across 9 bases. This clonotype was sampled from a man between 40 and 49 years old with alopecia areata. Some clones in this sample may be carry-over from other donors' samples. CDR3 DNA: TGCAGTGCCAATAGCGGGAGCAAAACCTACAATGAGCAGTTCTTC. Translating gives CSANSGSKTYNEQFF.